One and the same sample provided the 9 T cell receptor beta chains below, sequenced in a study of beta chain features in type 1 diabetes. As every portion of the isolated RNA was reverse transcribed, the sequencing read expressed TCRB transcripts. TCRdb's table, derived via immunoSEQ multiplex PCR, lists solely in-frame clones and lacks some. Of 860,000 or so clones in the sample, under 20% are singletons; the top ten hold 0.02% to 0.025%. The sample consisted of naive CD4+ T cells from blood. These receptor sequences come from a woman aged 18-29 years in good health.

The chain links TRBV5-1 to TRBJ2-7; D might be TRBD1 (6 bases). V lost 0 bases and J lost 6, with 13 bases in between. CDR3 length: 14 residues. Germline V gene lookup returns CDR1 SGHRS and CDR2 YFSETQ. CDR3 nucleotides: TGCGCCAGCAGCTTGGACCTCACAGGGAGCGAGCAGTACTTC. As protein: CASSLDLTGSEQYF.

This rearrangement joins TRBV15 to TRBJ1-1; 7 nucleotides match TRBD1. The V gene's germline CDR1 is LNHNV and CDR2 YYDKDF (reference sequence). The CDR3 is 18 residues long. The trim removed 1 base at V and 4 bases at J, leaving 15 bases unmatched. The CDR3 sequence: CATSRAGVPMRGLTEAFF. CDR3 bases: TGTGCCACCAGCAGAGCAGGGGTCCCGATGAGGGGGCTCACTGAAGCTTTCTTT.

This clone was detected only a few times. The genes are TRBV7-9 and TRBJ1-1, with D hard to call. The V and J ends lost 3 bases and 4 bases respectively, with 6 bases between them. CDR1 SEHNR and CDR2 FQNEAQ come from the germline V gene (reference sequence). This CDR3 contains 12 residues. CDR3 DNA sequence: TGTGCCAGCAGCTTGACGCGCACTGAAGCTTTCTTT. This translates into CASSLTRTEAFF.

This sequence joins TRBV5-1 and TRBJ2-2; 8 bases are a match to TRBD2. Germline V CDR1 and CDR2: SGHRS, YFSETQ. J was trimmed by 2 bases and V by 4 bases; bases with no gene match: 4. CDR3 length: 15 amino acids. CDR3 sequence: CASSKRETNTGELFF. CDR3 DNA sequence: TGCGCCAGCAGCAAGCGGGAGACTAACACCGGGGAGCTGTTTTTT.

This clone has just a few counts. This sequence joins TRBV5-8 and TRBJ1-3; the D is unclear. The germline gives CDR1 SGHTS, CDR2 YDEGEE. The CDR3 has 13 amino acids. The V and J ends lost 4 bases and 5 bases respectively, with 10 bases between them. CDR3 sequence reads: CASSSRDRNTIYF. CDR3 DNA: TGTGCCAGCAGCAGCCGCGATCGAAACACCATATATTTT. The variable domain in full, completed from reference TRBV5-8 and TRBJ1-3, reads EAGVTQSPTHLIKTRGQQATLRCSPISGHTSVYWYQQALGLGLQFLLWYDEGEERNRGNFPPRFSGRQFPNYSSELNVNALELEDSALYLCASSSRDRNTIYFGEGSWLTVV.

In its sample, this clone was seen a few times. V gene TRBV7-2 combines with J gene TRBJ2-7, with 14 bases that match TRBD2. Germline-derived CDR1 and CDR2 are SGHTA and FQGNSA. CDR3 length: 15 residues. Trimming cost V 6 bases and J 3 bases; bases outside gene matches: 4. The CDR3: CASRGLAGVYYEQYF. In nucleotides, the CDR3 is TGTGCCAGCAGGGGACTAGCGGGAGTTTACTACGAGCAGTACTTC.

The rearrangement links TRBV5-4 to TRBJ2-7, with 7 bases aligning to TRBD2. The trim removed 4 bases at V and 2 bases at J, leaving 3 bases unmatched. The CDR3 is made up of 13 amino acids. Looked up from germline, CDR1 is SGHNT and CDR2 is YYREEE (reference sequence). This CDR3 reads CASSGGSTYEQYF. In nucleotides, the CDR3 is TGTGCCAGCAGCGGCGGGAGCACCTACGAGCAGTACTTC.

In this sample, this clone turned up a few times. The rearrangement uses TRBV19 and TRBJ1-5; the match to TRBD1 covers 7 bases. The CDR3 is 14 residues long. The junction had 9 bases not matched to a gene; V was cut back by 5 bases and J by 8 bases. Germline loops: CDR1 LNHDA, CDR2 SQIVND (reference sequence). The chain's CDR3 is CASSLRGRGKPQHF. The DNA of the CDR3 is TGTGCCAGTAGTCTCCGGGGCAGGGGGAAGCCCCAGCATTTT.

The V and J genes are TRBV28 and TRBJ1-5; 10 bases agree with TRBD1. This CDR3 is built from 17 residues. V lost 3 bases and J lost 0; bases outside the gene matches: 5. The germline gives CDR1 MDHEN, CDR2 SYDVKM. This CDR3 is CASSLGQGTLSNQPQHF. Here the CDR3 DNA reads TGTGCCAGCAGTTTGGGACAGGGGACGCTTAGCAATCAGCCCCAGCATTTT.